These 21 T cell receptor beta chains came from one sample sequenced in a study of blood T cell repertoires in COVID-19 (dated by TCRdb to 2018 to 2021). Libraries came from the immunoSEQ multiplex PCR assay. TCRdb carries this immuneACCESS record with in-frame sequences only. Its versions omit some clonotypes, under half of them owing to an unresolved V gene in the studies checked, with the rest unexplained. For this sample there are 300,000 to 350,000 clones; 75% to 95% appear just once. The ten largest clones capture nearly 7% of the sample. The sequenced sample was peripheral blood. The receptors shown here come from a woman aged 25 to 39 with COVID-19, enrolled during active disease.

The chain recombines TRBV7-8 with TRBJ2-3; TRBD2 matches 9 bases. Germline assignment: CDR1 SGHVS and CDR2 FQNEAQ. This CDR3 region has 17 residues. V dropped 3 bases and J dropped 2; count of bases not matched to a gene: 9. CDR3 region: CASSLGLAGLFTDTQYF. Here the CDR3 DNA reads TGTGCCAGCAGCTTGGGGCTAGCGGGACTGTTCACAGATACGCAGTATTTT.

The chain recombines TRBV7-8 with TRBJ1-5, with 10 bases aligning to TRBD1. This CDR3 is 15 amino acids long. V was pared by 2 bases and J by 7 bases, with 5 bases of the junction left unmatched. Germline V gene sequence: CDR1 SGHVS, CDR2 FQNEAQ. CDR3 in DNA: TGTGCCAGCAGCTTACAGGGGACAGGGGACCAGCCCCAGCATTTT. Its translation: CASSLQGTGDQPQHF. Combining the CDR3 with reference TRBV7-8 and TRBJ1-5 gives the whole variable domain GAGVSQSPRYKVAKRGQDVALRCDPISGHVSLFWYQQALGQGPEFLTYFQNEAQLDKSGLPSDRFFAERPEGSVSTLKIQRTQQEDSAVYLCASSLQGTGDQPQHFGDGTRLSIL.

On this clone itself: Distinct nucleotide sequences in the sample also encode this CDR3. The gene calls are TRBV24-1 and TRBJ2-5; 9 bases agree with TRBD2. The germline gives CDR1 KGHDR, CDR2 SFDVKD. The CDR3 spans 15 residues. V was clipped by 1 base and J by 5 bases; unmatched bases: 4. CDR3 nucleotides: TGTGCCACCAGTGATTTAGCGGGAGGTCGGGAGACCCAGTACTTC. It codes for CATSDLAGGRETQYF.

This clone appeared a single time. J is TRBJ1-1 and V is TRBV7-3, with 9 bases matching TRBD1. The V segment lost 5 bases and the J segment 0 bases; nucleotides outside the gene matches: 4. Germline assignment: CDR1 SGHTA and CDR2 FQGTGA. This CDR3 comprises 15 residues. Here the CDR3 reads CASSPGTGMNTEAFF. The CDR3 DNA reads TGTGCCAGCAGCCCAGGGACAGGGATGAACACTGAAGCTTTCTTT. Full variable domain (missing parts from reference TRBV7-3 and TRBJ1-1): GAGVSQTPSNKVTEKGKYVELRCDPISGHTALYWYRQSLGQGPEFLIYFQGTGAADDSGLPNDRFFAVRPEGSVSTLKIQRTERGDSAVYLCASSPGTGMNTEAFFGQGTRLTVV.

As to this clone: Being one base from a much bigger clone, this may be a read error. V gene TRBV2 combines with J gene TRBJ1-2; maybe TRBD1 (5 bases). CDR3 length equals 13 residues. Per the germline V gene, CDR1 is SNHLY and CDR2 is FYNNEI. V lost 5 bases and J 0 bases, leaving 7 bases between the germline ends. In nucleotides, the CDR3 is TGTGCCAGCAGTTGGACACCTAACTATGGCTACACCTTC. Its protein is CASSWTPNYGYTF.

The genes are TRBV19 and TRBJ2-4; TRBD2 aligns across 9 bases. The trim removed 0 bases at V and 1 base at J, leaving 4 bases unmatched. Germline CDR1 is LNHDA and CDR2 is SQIVND (reference sequence). The length of the CDR3 is 17 residues. This chain's CDR3 is CASSIDLAGGAKNIQYF. The CDR3 nucleotides are TGTGCCAGTAGTATAGATCTGGCGGGAGGGGCCAAAAACATTCAGTACTTC.

The V and J genes are TRBV12-3 or TRBV12-4 and TRBJ2-1, with 10 bases fitting TRBD1. CDR3 length: 12 residues. The trim removed 6 bases at V and 7 bases at J, leaving 0 bases unmatched. The CDR3 sequence is CASRGQGNEQFF. CDR3 nucleotides: TGTGCCAGCAGGGGACAGGGGAATGAGCAGTTCTTC.

The chain couples TRBV6-5 to TRBJ1-5; the D gene is possibly TRBD1 (5 bases). The CDR3 covers 14 residues. Per germline, CDR1 MNHEY and CDR2 SVGAGI. Trimming removed 8 bases from V and 4 bases from J, with 15 bases in between. CDR3 in amino acids: CASGGLADNQPQHF. CDR3 nucleotide sequence: TGTGCCAGCGGGGGACTCGCCGATAATCAGCCCCAGCATTTT.

The genes are TRBV28 and TRBJ2-7, with 9 bases lining up with TRBD1. The J segment lost 9 bases and the V segment lost 1 base, leaving 13 bases of the junction unmatched. Germline values: CDR1 MDHEN, CDR2 SYDVKM. This CDR3 has 16 amino acids. The CDR3 loop is CASSLSGTGSPLRQYF. The CDR3 bases are TGTGCCAGCAGTTTATCCGGGACAGGGTCCCCCCTGCGGCAGTACTTC.

The chain recombines TRBV30 with TRBJ2-5; 8 bases are a match to TRBD1. This CDR3 has 15 amino acids. V lost 3 bases and J lost 0; bases outside the gene matches: 6. The germline V gene encodes CDR1 GTSNPN and CDR2 SVGIG (reference sequence). The CDR3 DNA reads as TGTGCCTGGAGCGCCGGGACAGGTCACCAAGAGACCCAGTACTTC. This codes for CAWSAGTGHQETQYF.

This chain links TRBV11-3 with TRBJ2-1; D might be TRBD2 (7 bases). With 0 bases removed from V and 0 bases from J, the gap between germline ends came to 9 bases. CDR1 is SGHNT and CDR2 is YENEEA in the germline V gene. The CDR3 covers 16 residues. The CDR3 DNA reads TGTGCCAGCAGCTTAGACGGGGGGCGCTCCTACAATGAGCAGTTCTTC. Its protein product is CASSLDGGRSYNEQFF.

The chain has TRBV2 and TRBJ2-5, with D possibly TRBD2 on 6 matching bases. The CDR3 has 15 residues. V lost 5 bases and J 1 base, leaving 14 bases between the germline ends. CDR1 is SNHLY and CDR2 is FYNNEI in the germline V gene. The CDR3 spells CASSNNPGSQETQYF. The CDR3 DNA reads as TGTGCCAGCAGTAATAATCCCGGGAGCCAAGAGACCCAGTACTTC.

J is TRBJ2-2 and V is TRBV13; 7 nucleotides align to TRBD1. With V trimmed by 1 base and J by 4 bases, 3 bases remained unmatched. The CDR3 has 15 residues. Germline V gene sequence: CDR1 PRHDT, CDR2 FYEKMQ (reference sequence). The CDR3 coding sequence is TGTGCCAGCAGCTTAGAGGACAGGACCACCGGGGAGCTGTTTTTT. It is translated as CASSLEDRTTGELFF.

This chain joins TRBV28 and TRBJ1-1, with 7 nucleotides matching TRBD1. The CDR3 has 16 residues. With V trimmed by 6 bases and J by 0 bases, 10 bases remained unmatched. From germline, CDR1 is MDHEN and CDR2 SYDVKM. The CDR3 DNA reads TGTGCCAGCAGACCCCAGGGGGTCCTGTTGAACACTGAAGCTTTCTTT. It specifies CASRPQGVLLNTEAFF.

The rearrangement links TRBV5-4 to TRBJ2-7, with 7 nucleotides matching TRBD1. In germline, CDR1 is SGHNT, CDR2 YYREEE (reference sequence). V lost 0 bases to trimming and J lost 0 bases; unmatched junction nucleotides: 3. CDR3 length: 15 residues. The CDR3 loop reads CASSLVGTVSYEQYF. The CDR3 DNA reads as TGTGCCAGCAGCTTGGTGGGGACAGTCTCCTACGAGCAGTACTTC.

The V call is TRBV6-6, the J call TRBJ1-1; D ambiguous. Germline CDR1 reads MNHNY; CDR2 reads SVGAGI (reference sequence). Trimming pared 6 bases from V and 1 base from J, leaving 6 bases between. The CDR3 length is 12 residues. CDR3 protein: CASSHQNTEAFF. As DNA, the CDR3 is TGTGCCAGCAGCCATCAGAACACTGAAGCTTTCTTT.

V and J are TRBV11-2 and TRBJ2-7; unclear D gene. V was cut by 8 bases and J by 0 bases, with 14 bases left in between. The CDR3 spans 14 residues. Looked up from germline, CDR1 is SGHAT and CDR2 is FQNNGV. The CDR3 nucleotides read TGTGCCAGCGCGCCGGAGCTGGGCTCCTACGAGCAGTACTTC. Amino acid sequence: CASAPELGSYEQYF.

V usage is TRBV29-1 and J usage is TRBJ2-7, with D unclear. CDR3 size: 13 residues. The V and J ends lost 7 bases and 0 bases respectively, with 13 bases between them. CDR1 is SQVTM and CDR2 is ANQGSEA in the germline V gene. The DNA of the CDR3 is TGCAGCGCTCTGAAAGAGAGCTCCTACGAGCAGTACTTC. This encodes CSALKESSYEQYF.

The V call is TRBV6-5, the J call TRBJ1-3; D uncertain. Germline V gene sequence: CDR1 MNHEY, CDR2 SVGAGI. The CDR3 is 11 amino acids. The germline V and J ends were trimmed by 6 bases and 9 bases, with 9 bases remaining between them. The CDR3 reads CASRRGSTIYF. CDR3 bases: TGTGCCAGCAGACGCGGATCCACCATATATTTT.

The chain carries TRBV1 and TRBJ2-7; the listed D gene, TRBD2, was not tested against the DNA. TRBV1 is reported as a pseudogene. This CDR3 region has 13 residues. This CDR3 is CTSTQRLPYEQYF. CDR3 in DNA: TGCACCAGCACCCAGAGGCTACCTTACGAGCAGTACTTC.

The chain recombines TRBV5-8 with TRBJ2-1, with D maybe TRBD2 (5 bases). Germline assignment: CDR1 SGHTS and CDR2 YDEGEE. The CDR3 contains 17 residues. V was shortened by 0 bases and J by 0 bases, with 13 bases between the two germline ends. Written as DNA, the CDR3 is TGTGCCAGCAGCTTGGCCCCAGCGGAGAGCTCCTACAATGAGCAGTTCTTC. It translates to CASSLAPAESSYNEQFF. The entire variable domain, with the rest obtained from reference TRBV5-8 and TRBJ2-1, is as follows: EAGVTQSPTHLIKTRGQQATLRCSPISGHTSVYWYQQALGLGLQFLLWYDEGEERNRGNFPPRFSGRQFPNYSSELNVNALELEDSALYLCASSLAPAESSYNEQFFGPGTRLTVL.